These T cell receptor beta chains were read from a single sample in a study of cytomegalovirus exposure and HLA in healthy donors. Only in-frame clones appear in the TCRdb table, and some are missing; sequencing was by immunoSEQ multiplex PCR. Of around 170,000 clones listed, roughly four fifths were seen once; the top ten hold roughly 1.5%. Source material: PBMCs. Source of these receptors: a young man in good health and CMV-seronegative. The CDR3 runs from the conserved cysteine through the conserved F or W. Fields, in order: clone size, D gene, J gene, V gene, CDR3 DNA, CDR3 protein. D genes are given only for firm matches. Expanded clones get a size class; other rows say once, few or many, or leave the size out.

. | . | TRBJ1-5 | TRBV28 | TGTGCCAGCAGTTTATTGTATAGTGAGCCCCAGCATTTT | CASSLLYSEPQHF
. | TRBD2 | TRBJ2-2 | TRBV19 | TGTGCCAGTAGTACACTAGCGGGGGCCACCGGGGAGCTGTTTTTT | CASSTLAGATGELFF
. | . | TRBJ2-6 | TRBV2 | TGTGCCAGCAGCCTTTCTGGGGCCAACGTCCTGACTTTC | CASSLSGANVLTF
. | . | TRBJ1-4 | TRBV11-2 | TGTGCCAGCAGCCCCATGACAGGCCGTAATGAAAAACTGTTTTTT | CASSPMTGRNEKLFF
. | . | TRBJ1-5 | TRBV4-2 | TGTGCCAGCAGCCAAGATTGGGGGCGCAGCAATCAGCCCCAGCATTTT | CASSQDWGRSNQPQHF
. | . | TRBJ2-3 | TRBV28 | TGTGCCAGCAGCCTAGGACTGCCAGATACGCAGTATTTT | CASSLGLPDTQYF
. | TRBD1 | TRBJ2-4 | TRBV5-4 | TGTGCCAGCAGCGCAACAGGGGGCATACTAGCCAAAAACATTCAGTACTTC | CASSATGGILAKNIQYF
. | . | TRBJ2-7 | TRBV6-6 | TGTGCCAGCAGCGCCCTCGGGTACTACGAGCAGTACTTC | CASSALGYYEQYF
. | TRBD1 | TRBJ2-7 | TRBV7-9 | TGTGCCAGCCATACTACCCCTGCCACCGGGACAGTAAACTACGAGCAGTACTTC | CASHTTPATGTVNYEQYF
few | TRBD2 | TRBJ2-2 | TRBV7-3 | TGTGCCAGCAGCTTAACGGGGTCGAGGACTAGCGGGAAAAGCGGGGAGCTGTTTTTT | CASSLTGSRTSGKSGELFF
. | TRBD1 | TRBJ2-3 | TRBV27 | TGTGCCAGCAGTTTCGTGGCAGGGGGTAGCACAGATACGCAGTATTTT | CASSFVAGGSTDTQYF
. | TRBD1 | TRBJ1-1 | TRBV28 | TGTGCCAGCAGTCCGTACCCGGGACAGGGTAACACTGAAGCTTTCTTT | CASSPYPGQGNTEAFF
. | . | TRBJ1-4 | TRBV5-6 | TGTGCCAGCAGCATGGGGTCCCAGGGAGGAACTAATGAAAAACTGTTTTTT | CASSMGSQGGTNEKLFF
. | . | TRBJ1-5 | TRBV6-5 | TGTGCCAGCAGGAGGGACGGGAGTAATCAGCCCCAGCATTTT | CASRRDGSNQPQHF
. | TRBD1 | TRBJ1-6 | TRBV30 | TGTGCCTGCTCCGGGACAGGGCCATCACCCCTCCACTTT | CACSGTGPSPLHF
. | . | TRBJ2-7 | TRBV14 | TGTGCCAGCAGCCGAGGGCCCGGTGTCGGAGGCCACGAGCAGTACTTC | CASSRGPGVGGHEQYF
. | . | TRBJ1-6 | TRBV2 | TGTGCCAGCAGTGAAGCAGGGGGTCGGTCACCCCTCCACTTT | CASSEAGGRSPLHF
. | . | TRBJ1-1 | TRBV6-1 | TGTGCCAGCAGTTACGTCGGGGAAGCTTTCTTT | CASSYVGEAFF
. | TRBD1 | TRBJ1-2 | TRBV18 | TGTGCCAGCTCGTCCGGGACAGGGACGCCTGGCTACACCTTC | CASSSGTGTPGYTF
. | TRBD2 | TRBJ2-5 | TRBV28 | TGTGCCAGCAGCCCTTCTAGCGGGAGTATCGAGACCCAGTACTTC | CASSPSSGSIETQYF
. | TRBD2 | TRBJ2-1 | TRBV29-1 | TGCAGCACCTCCGGGACTAGCTTTGCCCCCGAGCAGTTCTTC | CSTSGTSFAPEQFF
. | TRBD2 | TRBJ2-7 | TRBV4-2 | TGTGCCAGCAGCCTGGGCGGGAGCTCCTACGAGCAGTACTTC | CASSLGGSSYEQYF
. | TRBD2 | TRBJ2-1 | TRBV11-2 | TGTGCCAGCAGCTCCACCCCCAGCGGGAGCTCCTACAATGAGCAGTTCTTC | CASSSTPSGSSYNEQFF
. | TRBD2 | TRBJ2-7 | TRBV30 | TGTGCCTGGAGTGCCGGTCTAGCGGGAGGGTACGAGCAGTACTTC | CAWSAGLAGGYEQYF
. | TRBD2 | TRBJ2-3 | TRBV4-1 | TGCGCCAGCAGCCACGGCCCTAGCGGGAGCGTCACAGATACGCAGTATTTT | CASSHGPSGSVTDTQYF
. | TRBD1 | TRBJ2-1 | TRBV29-1 | TGCAGCGTCCTTTCTACGGGACAGGGGCGCGAGTTCTTC | CSVLSTGQGREFF
. | TRBD2 | TRBJ2-5 | TRBV7-7 | TGTGCTAGCAGCCTACGGACTAGCGGGGGGCCGGGAGGTGGGACCCAGTACTTC | CASSLRTSGGPGGGTQYF
few | TRBD1 | TRBJ2-7 | TRBV30 | TGTGCCTGGAGAGGACAGGGGGAGGCCTACGAGCAGTACTTC | CAWRGQGEAYEQYF
. | . | TRBJ2-6 | TRBV19 | TGTGCCAGTAGTTCCAGACGCAGGGGAACCGGGGCCAACGTCCTGACTTTC | CASSSRRRGTGANVLTF
. | TRBD2 | TRBJ2-2 | TRBV5-1 | TGCGCCAGCAGCCCCAGCGGGAGAAAGGTCACCGGGGAGCTGTTTTTT | CASSPSGRKVTGELFF
. | TRBD1 | TRBJ2-3 | TRBV28 | TGTGCCAGCAGTGAAGGACAGGGGTCTAGCACAGATACGCAGTATTTT | CASSEGQGSSTDTQYF
once | . | TRBJ2-3 | TRBV30 | TGTGCCTGGAGTGTACTACAGGGATATGGGACGCAGTATTTT | CAWSVLQGYGTQYF
. | TRBD1 | TRBJ2-3 | TRBV7-9 | TGTGCCAGCAGCCGCCGACAGGGGACGGTAGATACGCAGTATTTT | CASSRRQGTVDTQYF
. | TRBD1 | TRBJ2-6 | TRBV19 | TGTGCCAGTAGTATTGAAGGGACAGGGGGCTCGGGGGCCAACGTCCTGACTTTC | CASSIEGTGGSGANVLTF
. | . | TRBJ2-5 | TRBV5-6 | TGTGCCAGCAGCTTTCTTCGACAGGCACAAGAGACCCAGTACTTC | CASSFLRQAQETQYF
. | TRBD1 | TRBJ1-4 | TRBV10-2 | TGCGCCAGCTGTGGAGGGGCAGGGGGCGTTGAGGCTAATGAAAAACTGTTTTTT | CASCGGAGGVEANEKLFF
. | . | TRBJ1-5 | TRBV30 | TGTGCCTGGAGCGCAGGGGCACCTAATCAGCCCCAGCATTTT | CAWSAGAPNQPQHF
. | TRBD1 | TRBJ1-6 | TRBV6-1 | TGTGCCAGCAGTCGGACAGGCTCCTATAATTCACCCCTCCACTTT | CASSRTGSYNSPLHF
. | . | TRBJ2-2 | TRBV4-1 | TGCGCCAGCAGCCCAGAGGGGGGGCGGATCGGGGAGCTGTTTTTT | CASSPEGGRIGELFF
. | . | TRBJ2-7 | TRBV28 | TGTGCCAGCAGCAAGCTGTTGGACGAGCAGTACTTC | CASSKLLDEQYF
few | . | TRBJ1-4 | TRBV4-1 | TGCGCCAGCAGCCAAGACCAGGGTGAAAAACTGTTTTTT | CASSQDQGEKLFF
few | . | TRBJ1-2 | TRBV18 | TGTGCCAGCTCACCACCTCCGACAGCCTCGCGGGGCTACACCTTC | CASSPPPTASRGYTF
. | TRBD2 | TRBJ2-3 | TRBV7-6 | TGTGCCAGCAGCTTAGGGACTAGCGGGGGGGCCGGCACAGATACGCAGTATTTT | CASSLGTSGGAGTDTQYF
once | TRBD1 | TRBJ2-7 | TRBV29-1 | TGCAGCGTTGGGTCAGGGGGCGGGTACGAGCAGTACTTC | CSVGSGGGYEQYF
. | TRBD1 | TRBJ1-1 | TRBV6-5 | TGTGCCAGCAGTCGACAGGGCCACACTGAAGCTTTCTTT | CASSRQGHTEAFF
once | TRBD1 | TRBJ2-2 | TRBV28 | TGTGCCAGCAGTTTTTACAGGGGTAGCACCGGGGAGCTGTTTTTT | CASSFYRGSTGELFF
once | . | TRBJ2-7 | TRBV28 | TGTGCCAGCAGACAAGGGGGGGTGGGGAACGAGCAGTACTTC | CASRQGGVGNEQYF
. | . | TRBJ1-1 | TRBV2 | TGTGCCAGCATGCCGAGTGGGAACACTGAAGCTTTCTTT | CASMPSGNTEAFF
. | TRBD2 | TRBJ2-1 | TRBV2 | TGTGCCAGCAGTCGGACTAGCGGGGGGAATGAGCAGTTCTTC | CASSRTSGGNEQFF
once | . | TRBJ1-6 | TRBV30 | TGTGCCTCCAGGTGGGGCAGTCCAAATTCACCCCTCCACTTT | CASRWGSPNSPLHF
once | . | TRBJ2-7 | TRBV9 | TGTGCCAGCAGCCCCCCTGGCTCCGAGCAGTACTTC | CASSPPGSEQYF
. | TRBD1 | TRBJ1-5 | TRBV5-1 | TGCGCCAGCAGCTCCAAAGGGGACAGAGTAAACAATAGCAATCAGCCCCAGCATTTT | CASSSKGDRVNNSNQPQHF